This T cell receptor (beta chain) was found in a study of CD8+CD57+ T cells in acquired aplastic anemia. About the study: On average, sorted CD4+ and CD8+ cells gave around 3.3 ug of DNA.

Patients picked for sequencing had shown CD8+CD57+ cell expansion detected by flow cytometry. Among the patients, all had severe acquired aplastic anemia. Genomic DNA served as template for TCR beta VDJ and CDR3 profiling. TCRdb reprocessed the reads via MiXCR and lists one record per CDR3 protein. There are about 120,000 distinct CDR3 sequences in the sample; 58% occur only once, and roughly 28% lies in the top ten. For this clonotype: Its antigen is as yet unknown.

Broader study findings: Shared by patients and controls, 25 to 35 CD8+ CDR3s were abundant in patients. Significant differences in CD8+ Simpson's diversity were not observed between patients and controls.

CDR3 length: 13 amino acids. V lost 3 bases and J 4 bases, leaving 9 bases between the germline ends. CDR1 is LNHDA and CDR2 is SQIVND in the germline V gene (reference sequence). This chain uses TRBV19 with TRBJ1-2; D may be TRBD1 (6 bases). Input material: sorted CD4+, CD8+, or CD8+CD57+ T cells (not recorded which) from PBMCs. The receptor comes from a human donor with aplastic anemia. The CDR3 spells CASSIRDIYGYTF. The CDR3 DNA reads as TGTGCCAGTAGTATCAGGGACATCTATGGCTACACCTTC.